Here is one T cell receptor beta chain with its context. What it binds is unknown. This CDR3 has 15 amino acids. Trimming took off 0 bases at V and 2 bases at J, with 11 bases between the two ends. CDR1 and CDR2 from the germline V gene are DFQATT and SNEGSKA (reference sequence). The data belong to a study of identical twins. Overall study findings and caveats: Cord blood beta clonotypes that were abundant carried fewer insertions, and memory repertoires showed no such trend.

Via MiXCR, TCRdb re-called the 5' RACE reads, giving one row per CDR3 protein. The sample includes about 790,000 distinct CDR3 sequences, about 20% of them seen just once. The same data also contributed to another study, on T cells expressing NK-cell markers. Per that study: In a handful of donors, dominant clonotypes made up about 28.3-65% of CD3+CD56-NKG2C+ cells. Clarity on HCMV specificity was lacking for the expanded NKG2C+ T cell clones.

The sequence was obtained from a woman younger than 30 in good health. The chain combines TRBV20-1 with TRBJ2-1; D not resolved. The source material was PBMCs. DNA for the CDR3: TGCAGTGCTAGAGATCCAGCATTTCCCTACAATGAGCAGTTCTTC. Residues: CSARDPAFPYNEQFF.